This T cell receptor (beta chain) was profiled in a study of cytomegalovirus exposure and HLA in healthy donors. V shed 2 bases and J shed 4 bases, with 14 bases lying between them. This CDR3 has 16 residues. CDR1 and CDR2 (germline): KGHSH, LQKENI. The PCR had 60 Vbeta and 13 Jbeta primers. Data came from immunoSEQ multiplex PCR; TCRdb stores just in-frame clones and leaves some out. The table for this sample gives around 75,000 clones. The TCR was taken from a man aged 50 to 59 in good health and CMV-seropositive. The sample comprised PBMCs. This chain connects TRBV18 to TRBJ2-2; D possibly corresponds to TRBD2 (5 bases). The CDR3 DNA follows: TGTGCCAGCTCACCAATCCAGCCCGCGGGCACCGGGGAGCTGTTTTTT. Its translation: CASSPIQPAGTGELFF.